The 3 T cell receptor beta chains presented below share a single source sample, sequenced in a study of T cell responses to AZD1222 COVID-19 vaccine. TCRdb's table, derived via immunoSEQ multiplex PCR, lists solely in-frame clones and lacks some. The data contain 97,000 or so clones, approximately 91% of them singletons. The sample was peripheral blood, taken 28 days after the second AZD1222 dose. The receptors shown here come from an adult who received the AZD1222 COVID-19 vaccine.

This chain's CDR3 is CASSTLAGGNTDTQYF. The CDR3 DNA reads TGTGCCAGCAGCACCCTAGCGGGAGGGAACACAGATACGCAGTATTTT. The chain recombines TRBV5-4 with TRBJ2-3; TRBD2 matches 12 bases. V lost 4 bases and J lost 2; bases outside the gene matches: 5. CDR3 length: 16 amino acids. In germline, CDR1 is SGHNT, CDR2 YYREEE (reference sequence).

The rearrangement links TRBV5-4 to TRBJ2-6, with a possible D match to TRBD1 (6 bases). Germline assignment: CDR1 SGHNT and CDR2 YYREEE (reference sequence). The CDR3 loop spans 15 amino acids. Trimming left V 3 bases short and J 2 bases short, with 9 bases between. CDR3: CASSSQGTGANVLTF. In DNA form, the CDR3 reads TGTGCCAGCAGCTCACAGGGAACTGGGGCCAACGTCCTGACTTTC. The full variable domain, with the rest looked up from reference TRBV5-4 and TRBJ2-6, is ETGVTQSPTHLIKTRGQQVTLRCSSQSGHNTVSWYQQALGQGPQFIFQYYREEENGRGNFPPRFSGLQFPNYSSELNVNALELDDSALYLCASSSQGTGANVLTFGAGSRLTVL.

The chain uses TRBV30 and TRBJ1-3; D is unclear. Germline V gene sequence: CDR1 GTSNPN, CDR2 SVGIG (reference sequence). Trimming stripped 0 bases from V and 4 bases from J, with 7 bases between. CDR3 length: 13 residues. The CDR3 DNA reads TGTGCCTGGAGTGTACGGGCCGGAAACACCATATATTTT. Translation gives CAWSVRAGNTIYF.